The T cell receptor (beta chain) described here comes from a study of Tregs in tolerant kidney transplant recipients. Regarding the study as a whole: The most relevant donor-specific Treg TCRbeta repertoire apparently came from expansion with activated donor B cells.

Assay: immunoSEQ multiplex PCR; the TCRdb copy retains only in-frame clones and omits some. The sample contains some 70,000 clones, around nine tenths of which appear only once. Points on this clone: The antigen remains unidentified.

CD4+CD25+CD127- Tregs, CD4+CD25- non-Tregs, CD4 and CD8 cells were sorted. From germline, CDR1 is MNHEY and CDR2 SVGAGI. CDR3 size: 15 residues. J gave up 8 bases and V 6 bases, and 4 bases lay outside the gene matches. The sequence was obtained from a human donor who received a combined kidney and bone marrow transplant. Sequencing was performed on CD8+ T cells from blood, taken before the transplant. This rearrangement joins TRBV6-5 to TRBJ2-4; 16 bases align to TRBD2. The CDR3 region has the DNA TGTGCCAGCAGCTCGGGACTAGCGGGAGGGTACATTCAGTACTTC. Its protein is CASSSGLAGGYIQYF.